This is a list of T cell receptor beta chains from one sample in a study of blood T cell repertoires in COVID-19. Sequencing used immunoSEQ multiplex PCR; TCRdb keeps in-frame clones, though not all of them. The sample shows nearly 90,000 clones, over 70% of them seen only once. The material sequenced was peripheral blood. These receptors originate from an older man with acute or convalescent COVID-19. Both conserved end residues are part of each CDR3. The order of the fields is J gene, V gene, clone size, D gene, CDR3 DNA, CDR3 protein. D genes are given only for firm matches. Rows give clone size only sometimes, using once, few, many, or a class for an expanded clone.

j_gene: TRBJ2-7; v_gene: TRBV5-5; abundance: NA; d_gene: NA; CDR3nt: TGTGCCAGCAGCCGTCCAGGACAGGGACTATACGAGCAGTACTTC; CDR3aa: CASSRPGQGLYEQYF
j_gene: TRBJ2-7; v_gene: TRBV16; abundance: NA; d_gene: NA; CDR3nt: TGTGCCAGCAGCCAGACCTTCGGCGACAGCTCCTACGAGCAGTACTTC; CDR3aa: CASSQTFGDSSYEQYF
j_gene: TRBJ1-5; v_gene: TRBV5-6; abundance: NA; d_gene: TRBD1; CDR3nt: TGTGCCAGCAGCCCCAGGACAGGGAGCGGCAGCAATCAGCCCCAGCATTTT; CDR3aa: CASSPRTGSGSNQPQHF
j_gene: TRBJ1-6; v_gene: TRBV10-2; abundance: NA; d_gene: TRBD1; CDR3nt: TGCGCCAGCAGCGGACAGGGAAATTCACCCCTCCACTTT; CDR3aa: CASSGQGNSPLHF
j_gene: TRBJ1-1; v_gene: TRBV18; abundance: NA; d_gene: TRBD1; CDR3nt: TGTGCCAGCTCACCACCCGTCAGGGGGTACACTGAAGCTTTCTTT; CDR3aa: CASSPPVRGYTEAFF
j_gene: TRBJ1-1; v_gene: TRBV9; abundance: NA; d_gene: TRBD1; CDR3nt: TGTGCCAGCAGCGTGGATCAGGGGGGAGATGAAGCTTTCTTT; CDR3aa: CASSVDQGGDEAFF
j_gene: TRBJ1-1; v_gene: TRBV29-1; abundance: NA; d_gene: NA; CDR3nt: TGCAGCGTTAGAGGGGGGGGCGTGAACACTGAAGCTTTCTTT; CDR3aa: CSVRGGGVNTEAFF
j_gene: TRBJ2-3; v_gene: TRBV7-3; abundance: NA; d_gene: NA; CDR3nt: TGTGCCAGCAGCTCCCCGGGAGTGGTAGATACGCAGTATTTT; CDR3aa: CASSSPGVVDTQYF
j_gene: TRBJ2-3; v_gene: TRBV27; abundance: NA; d_gene: TRBD2; CDR3nt: TGTGCCAACCAACGGGGCCGACTAGCGGGAGGCACAGATACGCAGTATTTT; CDR3aa: CANQRGRLAGGTDTQYF
j_gene: TRBJ2-1; v_gene: TRBV6-2/TRBV6-3; abundance: few; d_gene: NA; CDR3nt: TGTGCCAGCAGTTACTACAACAATGAGCAGTTCTTC; CDR3aa: CASSYYNNEQFF
j_gene: TRBJ1-2; v_gene: TRBV6-5; abundance: NA; d_gene: NA; CDR3nt: TGTGCCAGCATGACCCCGGGGGGAGTTGGCTACACCTTC; CDR3aa: CASMTPGGVGYTF
j_gene: TRBJ1-1; v_gene: TRBV29-1; abundance: NA; d_gene: NA; CDR3nt: TGCAGCGTCCTACAGGGAAACACTGAAGCTTTCTTT; CDR3aa: CSVLQGNTEAFF
j_gene: TRBJ1-4; v_gene: TRBV19; abundance: NA; d_gene: NA; CDR3nt: TGTGCCAGTAGGACAGCGAATTGGGCTGCAACTAATGAAAAACTGTTTTTT; CDR3aa: CASRTANWAATNEKLFF
j_gene: TRBJ2-2; v_gene: TRBV5-4; abundance: NA; d_gene: TRBD2; CDR3nt: TGTGCCAGCAGCTCTTCGACTAGCGGGAGGGGGGAGCTGTTTTTT; CDR3aa: CASSSSTSGRGELFF
j_gene: TRBJ2-2; v_gene: TRBV19; abundance: NA; d_gene: TRBD1; CDR3nt: TGTGCCAGTAGTATCCTACCGGGGACAGGTAACACCGGGGAGCTGTTTTTT; CDR3aa: CASSILPGTGNTGELFF
j_gene: TRBJ1-6; v_gene: TRBV6-1; abundance: few; d_gene: TRBD1; CDR3nt: TGTGCCAGCAGTGAAGGGCAGGGGGCCTCGCCCCTCCACTTT; CDR3aa: CASSEGQGASPLHF
j_gene: TRBJ2-3; v_gene: TRBV2; abundance: NA; d_gene: NA; CDR3nt: TGTGCCAGCAGTCACCCGGGACAAACCACAGATACGCAGTATTTT; CDR3aa: CASSHPGQTTDTQYF
j_gene: TRBJ1-5; v_gene: TRBV6-5; abundance: few; d_gene: NA; CDR3nt: TGTGCCAGCAGTTACTCCGGGACAAGCAATCAGCCCCAGCATTTT; CDR3aa: CASSYSGTSNQPQHF
j_gene: TRBJ1-5; v_gene: TRBV2; abundance: few; d_gene: TRBD1; CDR3nt: TGTGCCAGCAGCCGGGACAGCCCCAATCAGCCCCAGCATTTT; CDR3aa: CASSRDSPNQPQHF
j_gene: TRBJ1-2; v_gene: TRBV25-1; abundance: NA; d_gene: NA; CDR3nt: TGTGCCAGCTCCTCGGGACTGGCAGGAGGCTACACCTTC; CDR3aa: CASSSGLAGGYTF
j_gene: TRBJ1-2; v_gene: TRBV10-3; abundance: NA; d_gene: TRBD1; CDR3nt: TGTGCCATCAGTGGATCCACAGGGGAGTATGGCTACACCTTC; CDR3aa: CAISGSTGEYGYTF
j_gene: TRBJ1-2; v_gene: TRBV6-5; abundance: NA; d_gene: TRBD1; CDR3nt: TGTGCCAGCTTAGCGACAGGGCGAGGGGGCTACACCTTC; CDR3aa: CASLATGRGGYTF
j_gene: TRBJ1-5; v_gene: TRBV21-1; abundance: NA; d_gene: NA; CDR3nt: TGTGCCAGCAGTCGACTCAACGGGACAGGGGCGGCAAGCAATCAGCCCCAGCATTTT; CDR3aa: CASSRLNGTGAASNQPQHF
j_gene: TRBJ1-5; v_gene: TRBV24-1; abundance: NA; d_gene: NA; CDR3nt: TGTGCCACCAGTGATGACGGCCGAGGGCCCCAGCATTTT; CDR3aa: CATSDDGRGPQHF
j_gene: TRBJ1-1; v_gene: TRBV7-3; abundance: NA; d_gene: TRBD1; CDR3nt: TGTGCCAGCAGCTTAGGACAGGGGTCCACTGAAGCTTTCTTT; CDR3aa: CASSLGQGSTEAFF
j_gene: TRBJ1-5; v_gene: TRBV20-1; abundance: NA; d_gene: NA; CDR3nt: TGCAGTGCTCACGGGAACCAGCCCCAGCATTTT; CDR3aa: CSAHGNQPQHF
j_gene: TRBJ1-4; v_gene: TRBV18; abundance: NA; d_gene: NA; CDR3nt: TGTGCCAGCTCACCGAACATACAGTCAACTAATGAAAAACTGTTTTTT; CDR3aa: CASSPNIQSTNEKLFF
j_gene: TRBJ1-6; v_gene: TRBV3-1/TRBV3-2; abundance: NA; d_gene: TRBD1; CDR3nt: TGTGCCAGCAGCCGCCGACAGGGGACGGGTTCACCCCTCCACTTT; CDR3aa: CASSRRQGTGSPLHF
j_gene: TRBJ1-2; v_gene: TRBV12-5; abundance: NA; d_gene: TRBD1; CDR3nt: TGTGCTAGTGAAATAGGGACAGGGGGTGGCTACACCTTC; CDR3aa: CASEIGTGGGYTF
j_gene: TRBJ2-1; v_gene: TRBV6-2/TRBV6-3; abundance: once; d_gene: NA; CDR3nt: TGTGCCAGCAGCCTTCTAGCACCAGAGTACAATGAGCAGTTCTTC; CDR3aa: CASSLLAPEYNEQFF
j_gene: TRBJ2-2; v_gene: TRBV2; abundance: NA; d_gene: NA; CDR3nt: TGTGCCAGCAGTGAAACGTCGGCAGTGGGACTCGGGGAGCTGTTTTTT; CDR3aa: CASSETSAVGLGELFF
j_gene: TRBJ2-1; v_gene: TRBV7-2; abundance: NA; d_gene: NA; CDR3nt: TGTGCCAGCAGCTTAGCGGCAGGGAACTACAATGAGCAGTTCTTC; CDR3aa: CASSLAAGNYNEQFF
j_gene: TRBJ1-1; v_gene: TRBV19; abundance: NA; d_gene: TRBD1; CDR3nt: TGTGCCAGTAGTAACGGACAGGGTAATACTGAAGCTTTCTTT; CDR3aa: CASSNGQGNTEAFF
j_gene: TRBJ1-5; v_gene: TRBV28; abundance: NA; d_gene: NA; CDR3nt: TGTGCCAGCAGTTTCGGGGTAGCGCTGCCCCAGCATTTT; CDR3aa: CASSFGVALPQHF
j_gene: TRBJ2-7; v_gene: TRBV5-4; abundance: NA; d_gene: NA; CDR3nt: TGTGCCAGCGCTTTGGACACCAGCTCCTACGAGCAGTACTTC; CDR3aa: CASALDTSSYEQYF
j_gene: TRBJ1-1; v_gene: TRBV5-1; abundance: NA; d_gene: TRBD1; CDR3nt: TGCGCCAGCAGCATTTGGGACAGGGCGGGGACTGAAGCTTTCTTT; CDR3aa: CASSIWDRAGTEAFF
j_gene: TRBJ1-3; v_gene: TRBV18; abundance: NA; d_gene: NA; CDR3nt: TGTGCCAGCTCACCGTACAGCAACTCTGGAAACACCATATATTTT; CDR3aa: CASSPYSNSGNTIYF
j_gene: TRBJ1-2; v_gene: TRBV19; abundance: NA; d_gene: TRBD1; CDR3nt: TGTGCCAGTAGTCTACCCGGGGACAGGGGGACCTATGGCTACACCTTC; CDR3aa: CASSLPGDRGTYGYTF
j_gene: TRBJ1-6; v_gene: TRBV25-1; abundance: NA; d_gene: NA; CDR3nt: TGTGCCAGCAACGGGCAGGGCTATTCACCCCTCCACTTT; CDR3aa: CASNGQGYSPLHF
j_gene: TRBJ1-1; v_gene: TRBV5-1; abundance: once; d_gene: NA; CDR3nt: TGCGCCAGCAGCTTAGAAAGGGGGAACACTGAAGCTTTCTTT; CDR3aa: CASSLERGNTEAFF
j_gene: TRBJ1-2; v_gene: TRBV7-7; abundance: NA; d_gene: TRBD1; CDR3nt: TGTGCTAGCAGCTTTCCCCCCGGGACAGGCCCGGCCTATGGCTACACCTTC; CDR3aa: CASSFPPGTGPAYGYTF
j_gene: TRBJ2-1; v_gene: TRBV14; abundance: once; d_gene: TRBD2; CDR3nt: TGTGCCAGCAGCCGGGAGAGAGGAGCGGGGGGGCAAAAGAGCTCCTACAATGAGCAGTTCTTC; CDR3aa: CASSRERGAGGQKSSYNEQFF
j_gene: TRBJ1-6; v_gene: TRBV2; abundance: NA; d_gene: NA; CDR3nt: TGTGCCAGCTTCGGAGGGGTTAATTCACCCCTCCACTTT; CDR3aa: CASFGGVNSPLHF
j_gene: TRBJ1-5; v_gene: TRBV28; abundance: NA; d_gene: TRBD1; CDR3nt: TGTGCCAGCAGACCGACAGGGAACAATCAGCCCCAGCATTTT; CDR3aa: CASRPTGNNQPQHF
j_gene: TRBJ2-1; v_gene: TRBV5-5; abundance: NA; d_gene: NA; CDR3nt: TGTGCCAGCAGCTTAGGAGGCGGCCCCTACAATGAGCAGTTCTTC; CDR3aa: CASSLGGGPYNEQFF
j_gene: TRBJ2-3; v_gene: TRBV3-1/TRBV3-2; abundance: NA; d_gene: TRBD2; CDR3nt: TGTGCCAGCAGCCAAAAGGGTAGCGGGGCAGATACGCAGTATTTT; CDR3aa: CASSQKGSGADTQYF
j_gene: TRBJ2-7; v_gene: TRBV5-1; abundance: NA; d_gene: TRBD1; CDR3nt: TGCGCCAGCAGGTCCGGGACAGGGTCCTCCGAGCAGTACTTC; CDR3aa: CASRSGTGSSEQYF
j_gene: TRBJ2-7; v_gene: TRBV10-3; abundance: NA; d_gene: TRBD1; CDR3nt: TGTGCCATCAGGGGGGGACAGGACAACTACGAGCAGTACTTC; CDR3aa: CAIRGGQDNYEQYF